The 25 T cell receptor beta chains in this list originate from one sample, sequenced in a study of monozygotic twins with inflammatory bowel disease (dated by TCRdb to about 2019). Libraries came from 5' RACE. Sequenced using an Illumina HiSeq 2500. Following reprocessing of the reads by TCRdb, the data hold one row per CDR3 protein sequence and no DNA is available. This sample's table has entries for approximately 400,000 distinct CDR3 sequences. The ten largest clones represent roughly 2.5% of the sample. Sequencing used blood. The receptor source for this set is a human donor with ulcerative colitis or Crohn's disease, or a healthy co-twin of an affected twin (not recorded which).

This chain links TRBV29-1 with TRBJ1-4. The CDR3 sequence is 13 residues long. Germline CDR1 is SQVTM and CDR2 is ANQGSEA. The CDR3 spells CSVAGGWEEKLFF.

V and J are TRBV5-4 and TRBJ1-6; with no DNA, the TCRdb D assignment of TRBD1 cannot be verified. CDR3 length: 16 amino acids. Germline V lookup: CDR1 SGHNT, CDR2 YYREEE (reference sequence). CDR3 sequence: CASSPGGTGASSPLHF.

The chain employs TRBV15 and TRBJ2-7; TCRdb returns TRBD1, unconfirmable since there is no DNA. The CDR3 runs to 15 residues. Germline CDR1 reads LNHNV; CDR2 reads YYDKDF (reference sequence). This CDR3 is CATSSRQGSLYEQYF.

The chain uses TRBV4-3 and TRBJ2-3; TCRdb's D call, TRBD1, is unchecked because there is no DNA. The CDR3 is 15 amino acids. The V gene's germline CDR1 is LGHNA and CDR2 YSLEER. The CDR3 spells CASSPGQAQIDTQYF.

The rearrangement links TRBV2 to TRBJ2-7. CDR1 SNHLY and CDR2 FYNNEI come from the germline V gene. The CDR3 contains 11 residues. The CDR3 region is CASTAFYEQYF.

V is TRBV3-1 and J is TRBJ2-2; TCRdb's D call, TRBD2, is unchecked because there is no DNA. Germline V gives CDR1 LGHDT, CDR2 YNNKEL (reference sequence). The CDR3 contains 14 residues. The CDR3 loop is CASRRESYTGELFF.

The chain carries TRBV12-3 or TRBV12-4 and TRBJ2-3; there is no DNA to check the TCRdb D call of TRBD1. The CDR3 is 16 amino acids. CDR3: CASSFFAGATRDTQYF.

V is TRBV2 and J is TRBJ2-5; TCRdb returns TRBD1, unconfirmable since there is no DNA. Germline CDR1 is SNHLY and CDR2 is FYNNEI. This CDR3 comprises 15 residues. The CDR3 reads CASSEGDGRQETQYF.

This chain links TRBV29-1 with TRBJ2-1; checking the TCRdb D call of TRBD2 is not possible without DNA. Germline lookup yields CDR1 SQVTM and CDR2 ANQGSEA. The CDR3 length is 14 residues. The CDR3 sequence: CSVQGPSRWNEQFF.

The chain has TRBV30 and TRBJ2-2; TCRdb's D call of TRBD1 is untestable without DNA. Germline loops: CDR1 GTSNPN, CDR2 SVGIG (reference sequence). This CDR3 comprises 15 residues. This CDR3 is CAWSVLGTVLGELFF.

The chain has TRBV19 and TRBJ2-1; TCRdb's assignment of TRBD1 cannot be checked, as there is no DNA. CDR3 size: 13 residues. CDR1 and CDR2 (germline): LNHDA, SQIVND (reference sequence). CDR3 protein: CASSAGTGNEQFF.

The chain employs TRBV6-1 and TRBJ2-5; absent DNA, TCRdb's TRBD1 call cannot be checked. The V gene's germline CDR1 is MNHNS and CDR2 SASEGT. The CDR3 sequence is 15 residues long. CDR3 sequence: CASRDTTGGAETQYF.

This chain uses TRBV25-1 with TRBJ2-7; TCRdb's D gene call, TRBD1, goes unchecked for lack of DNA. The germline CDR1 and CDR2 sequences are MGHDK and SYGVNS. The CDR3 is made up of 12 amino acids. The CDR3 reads CASSEDRGRKYF.

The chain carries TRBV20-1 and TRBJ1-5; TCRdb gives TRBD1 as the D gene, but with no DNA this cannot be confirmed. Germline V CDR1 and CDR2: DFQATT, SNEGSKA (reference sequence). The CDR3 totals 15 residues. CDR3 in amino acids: CSAGGKGAGNQPQHF.

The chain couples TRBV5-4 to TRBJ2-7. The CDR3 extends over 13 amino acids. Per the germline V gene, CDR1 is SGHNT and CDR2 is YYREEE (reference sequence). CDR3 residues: CASSFESSYEQYF.

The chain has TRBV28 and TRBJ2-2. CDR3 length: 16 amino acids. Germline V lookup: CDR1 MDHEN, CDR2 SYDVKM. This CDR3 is CASRRSRFANTGELFF. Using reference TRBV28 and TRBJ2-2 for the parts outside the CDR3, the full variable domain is DVKVTQSSRYLVKRTGEKVFLECVQDMDHENMFWYRQDPGLGLRLIYFSYDVKMKEKGDIPEGYSVSREKKERFSLILESASTNQTSMYLCASRRSRFANTGELFFGEGSRLTVL.

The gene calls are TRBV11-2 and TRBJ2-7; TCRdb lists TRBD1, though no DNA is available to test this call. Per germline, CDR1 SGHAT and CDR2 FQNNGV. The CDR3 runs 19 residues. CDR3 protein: CASSLEWAEDGTVSYEQYF.

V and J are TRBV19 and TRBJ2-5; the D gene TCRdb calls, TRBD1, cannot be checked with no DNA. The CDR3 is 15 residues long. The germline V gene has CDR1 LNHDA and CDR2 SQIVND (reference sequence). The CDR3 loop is CASSHQGALGETQYF. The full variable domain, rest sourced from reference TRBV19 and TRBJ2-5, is DGGITQSPKYLFRKEGQNVTLSCEQNLNHDAMYWYRQDPGQGLRLIYYSQIVNDFQKGDIAEGYSVSREKKESFPLTVTSAQKNPTAFYLCASSHQGALGETQYFGPGTRLLVL.

This CDR3 reads CASSSPGHGTDTQYF. The gene calls are TRBV28 and TRBJ2-3; the D call of TRBD1 rests on TCRdb alone, since no DNA is present to check it. This CDR3 region has 15 residues. The germline gives CDR1 MDHEN, CDR2 SYDVKM.

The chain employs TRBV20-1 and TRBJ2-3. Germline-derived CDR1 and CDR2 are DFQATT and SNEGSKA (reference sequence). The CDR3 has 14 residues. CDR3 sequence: CSATAVASTDTQYF.

CDR3 sequence reads: CASSQPLTGGPKGEQFF. The V and J genes are TRBV12-3 or TRBV12-4 and TRBJ2-1; TCRdb gives TRBD2 as the D gene, but with no DNA this cannot be confirmed. This CDR3 has 17 residues.

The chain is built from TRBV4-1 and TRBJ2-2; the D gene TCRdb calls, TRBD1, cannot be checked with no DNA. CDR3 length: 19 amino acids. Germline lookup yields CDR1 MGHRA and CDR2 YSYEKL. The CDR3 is CASSLGQGENTPQPGELFF.

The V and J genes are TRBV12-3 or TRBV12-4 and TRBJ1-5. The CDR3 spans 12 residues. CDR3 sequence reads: CASGISGQPQHF.

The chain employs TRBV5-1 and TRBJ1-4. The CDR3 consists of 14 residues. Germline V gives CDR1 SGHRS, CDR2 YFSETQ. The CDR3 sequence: CASSGTGNNEKLFF.

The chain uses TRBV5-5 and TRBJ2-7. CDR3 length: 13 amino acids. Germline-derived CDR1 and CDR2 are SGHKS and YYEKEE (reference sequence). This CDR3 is CASTRVGSEEQYF.